The T cell receptor (beta chain) under discussion was sequenced for a study of cytomegalovirus exposure and HLA in healthy donors. Findings of the study overall: Certain sequence variants were highly shared and formed a cluster, and this cluster was likely a sequencing artifact. Analyses of presence and absence presupposed an approximately uniform sequencing depth across donors.

Primers included in the PCR were 60 Vbeta and 13 Jbeta primers. TCRdb's copy holds only in-frame clones and misses some; the assay was immunoSEQ multiplex PCR. This table has around 59,000 clones, roughly four fifths appearing once. Points on this clone: The antigen remains unidentified.

Germline V lookup: CDR1 SQVTM, CDR2 ANQGSEA. After removal of 6 bases from V and 4 bases from J, the junction contained 0 bases not matched to a gene. This CDR3 is 11 amino acids long. The sequencing input was PBMCs. The TCR originated in a human donor in good health. This chain uses TRBV29-1 with TRBJ1-2, with 9 bases that match TRBD1. The CDR3 sequence is CSVDRGYGYTF. Here the CDR3 DNA reads TGCAGCGTGGACAGGGGCTATGGCTACACCTTC.